A single T cell receptor (beta chain) is shown here with its context. Sequenced by immunoSEQ multiplex PCR; TCRdb stores in-frame clones only, minus some. The sample holds about 670,000 clones; 90% are singletons and the top ten take roughly 0.26%. The sample belongs to a study of blood T cell repertoires in COVID-19. Per the germline V gene, CDR1 is MGHDK and CDR2 is SYGVNS. Trimming pared 4 bases from V and 4 bases from J, leaving 16 bases between. This CDR3 has 15 residues. The receptor's source is a woman aged 18-29 years with acute or convalescent COVID-19. The material sequenced was peripheral blood. The chain has TRBV25-1 and TRBJ1-1, with D tentatively TRBD1 (6 bases). The CDR3, as DNA: TGTGCCAGCAGTGGAGGGGACACGGCCGTCACTGAAGCTTTCTTT. Amino acids: CASSGGDTAVTEAFF.